These T cell receptor beta chains were read from a single sample in a study of shared clonotypes between healthy human individuals. Profiled with immunoSEQ multiplex PCR; TCRdb holds only in-frame clones, not every one. The sample includes around 2,000,000 clones, around 95% seen only once; the top ten take about 0.13%. The sequencing sample was made of naive CD4+ T cells sorted from blood. The receptors were sampled from a man younger than 30 in good health. Each CDR3 is given with its conserved first and last residue. Expanded clones are given a class, and other clones once, few, many or no size at all.

cdr3_length clone_size j_call v_call cdr3_aa
15 - TRBJ2-2 TRBV5-6 CASSLRTVNTGELFF
14 - TRBJ2-7 TRBV30 CAWSRELGYYEQYF
14 - TRBJ2-1 TRBV27 CASSPVGPYNEQFF
15 - TRBJ2-2 TRBV10-3 CAIRPGPPDTGELFF
13 - TRBJ2-1 TRBV21-1 CASSLSRGGEQFF
15 - TRBJ2-7 TRBV9 CASSPRGLVIHEQYF
15 - TRBJ2-7 TRBV4-1 CASSRVEDSSYEQYF
12 - TRBJ1-4 TRBV30 CAHAGGDEKLFF
15 - TRBJ1-2 TRBV6-6 CATDTGTGVNYGYTF
16 - TRBJ2-1 TRBV7-8 CASSLSTQSSYNEQFF
15 - TRBJ1-5 TRBV5-1 CASSMTGGYNQPQHF
15 - TRBJ1-5 TRBV21-1 CASSNSGTVHQPQHF
14 once TRBJ2-2 TRBV6-6 CASSYPQNTGELFF
13 - TRBJ1-1 TRBV25-1 CASSELDEQEAFF
16 - TRBJ2-5 TRBV5-4 CASSQETGDSQETQYF
15 - TRBJ2-1 TRBV6-6 CASSSLLVQTNEQFF
15 once TRBJ2-2 TRBV7-6 CASSLGQGGTGELFF
15 - TRBJ1-3 TRBV7-3 CASSLMGGSGNTIYF
14 - TRBJ1-2 TRBV6-1 CASSETGLRYGYTF
14 - TRBJ2-3 TRBV7-3 CASSLNPGTDTQYF
15 - TRBJ1-1 TRBV18 CASSPPMGGNTEAFF
14 - TRBJ2-3 TRBV10-3 CAIMRGGDLDTQYF
14 - TRBJ1-5 TRBV23-1 CASSPRRANQPQHF
12 - TRBJ2-3 TRBV5-1 CASSLPGNTQYF
17 - TRBJ1-6 TRBV18 CASSPPRGGQYNSPLHF
13 - TRBJ2-7 TRBV2 CASRDTGAYEQYF
15 - TRBJ2-1 TRBV11-2 CASSQTSGSYNEQFF
14 - TRBJ1-2 TRBV19 CASSAAGEGYGYTF
18 - TRBJ2-3 TRBV9 CASSAPGTSGMGTDTQYF
19 - TRBJ2-3 TRBV28 CASSWGRYTYRLSTDTQYF
16 - TRBJ2-7 TRBV6-6 CASSYSLGDSSYEQYF
16 - TRBJ2-3 TRBV7-8 CASSARRAPITDTQYF
14 - TRBJ2-7 TRBV10-3 CAISEVQSSYEQYF
15 - TRBJ1-4 TRBV11-2 CASSSPGTGVEKLFF
14 - TRBJ2-6 TRBV5-1 CASSLAPGANVLTF
15 - TRBJ2-1 TRBV25-1 CASSRGLAGVNEQFF
13 - TRBJ1-6 TRBV18 CASSPGTDSPLHF
17 - TRBJ2-2 TRBV5-4 CASSLAIAAGRTGELFF
13 - TRBJ2-1 TRBV30 CAWSKDKRNEQFF
17 - TRBJ1-3 TRBV11-3 CASSSGGTGNLGNTIYF